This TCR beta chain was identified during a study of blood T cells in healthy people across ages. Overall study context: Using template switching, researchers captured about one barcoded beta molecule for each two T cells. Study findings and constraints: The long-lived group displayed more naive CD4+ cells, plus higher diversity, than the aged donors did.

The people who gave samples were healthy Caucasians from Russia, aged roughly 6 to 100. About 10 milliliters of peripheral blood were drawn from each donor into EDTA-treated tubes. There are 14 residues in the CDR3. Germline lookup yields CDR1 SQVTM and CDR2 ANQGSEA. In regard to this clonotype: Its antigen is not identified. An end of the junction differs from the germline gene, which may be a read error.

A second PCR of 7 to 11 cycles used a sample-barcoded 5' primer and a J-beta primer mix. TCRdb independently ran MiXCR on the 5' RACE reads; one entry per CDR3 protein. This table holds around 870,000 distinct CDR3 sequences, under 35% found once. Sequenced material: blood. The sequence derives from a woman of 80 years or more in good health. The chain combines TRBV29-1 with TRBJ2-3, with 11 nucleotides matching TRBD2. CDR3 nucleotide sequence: TGCAGCGTTAAGGCTAGCGGGGGGATAGATACACAGTATTTT. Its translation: CSVKASGGIDTQYF.